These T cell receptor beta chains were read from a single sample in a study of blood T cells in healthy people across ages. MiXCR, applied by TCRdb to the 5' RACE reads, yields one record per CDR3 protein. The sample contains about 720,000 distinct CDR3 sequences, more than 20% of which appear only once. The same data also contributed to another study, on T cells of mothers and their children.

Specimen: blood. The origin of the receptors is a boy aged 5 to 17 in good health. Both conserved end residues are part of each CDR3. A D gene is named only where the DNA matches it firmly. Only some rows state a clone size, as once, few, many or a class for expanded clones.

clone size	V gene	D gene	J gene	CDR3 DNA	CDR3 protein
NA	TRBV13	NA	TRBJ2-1	TGTGCCAGCGAAGGGGTCAGGGTGGTGTTAGGTGAGCAGTTCTTC	CASEGVRVVLGEQFF
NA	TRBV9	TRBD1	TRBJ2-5	TGTGCCAGCAGCCAATTCCAACAGGGGGAGACCCAGTACTTC	CASSQFQQGETQYF
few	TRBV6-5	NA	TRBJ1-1	TGTGCCAGCCGACAGACTAAGAACACTGAAGCTTTCTTT	CASRQTKNTEAFF
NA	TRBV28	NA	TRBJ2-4	TGTGCCAGCAGTTCCGGTGGAAGCGTAGCCAAAAACATTCAGTACTTC	CASSSGGSVAKNIQYF
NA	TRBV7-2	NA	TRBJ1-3	TGTGCCAGCAGCTTAGCACAGGCTCTTCCGGGAAACACCATATATTTT	CASSLAQALPGNTIYF
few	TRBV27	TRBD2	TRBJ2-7	TGTGCCAGCAGCCAAACTAGCGGATATTCCTACGAGCAGTACTTC	CASSQTSGYSYEQYF
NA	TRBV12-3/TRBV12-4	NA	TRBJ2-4	TGTGCCAGCAGTTTAGTGGGGGGTCGGGACATTCAGTACTTC	CASSLVGGRDIQYF
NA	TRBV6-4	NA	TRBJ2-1	TGTGCCAGCAGTGACGACCGATACAATGAGCAGTTCTTC	CASSDDRYNEQFF
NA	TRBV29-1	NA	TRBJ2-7	TGCAGCGTTGAAGACCGGACAGCCCCCTACGAGCAGTACTTC	CSVEDRTAPYEQYF
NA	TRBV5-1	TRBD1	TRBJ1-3	TGCGCCAGCAGCTGGGACAGGGGCTCTGGAAACACCATATATTTT	CASSWDRGSGNTIYF
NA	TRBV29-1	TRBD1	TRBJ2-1	TGCAGCGTTGAGGGGACAGGGATTAACAATGAGCAGTTCTTC	CSVEGTGINNEQFF